This TCR beta chain was observed in a study of T cells after posttransplantation cyclophosphamide. The count of this clone is one. The repertoire was sequenced with immunoSEQ multiplex PCR; TCRdb's copy has only in-frame clones and lacks some. The data show around 18,000 clones, around 73% seen once. Cyclophosphamide on days +3 and +4 followed busulfan-fludarabine conditioning and a marrow graft. Unmatched junction bases numbered 3, after V lost 3 bases and J lost 7 bases. The CDR3 totals 14 residues. Germline V CDR1 and CDR2: SGHTA, FQGTGA. The J gene is TRBJ2-1, the V gene TRBV7-3; 10 nucleotides align to TRBD1. Sequencing was performed on CD8+ T cells sorted from PBMCs, taken around 2,000 days after a stem cell transplant with posttransplant cyclophosphamide. This receptor was obtained from a female patient between 40 and 50 years old who received an allogeneic stem cell transplant from a related donor, was CMV-positive, and had no GVHD. These T cells may partly come from the graft donor. CDR3 nucleotides: TGTGCCAGCAGCTTCGGGGACAGGGGTAATGAGCAGTTCTTC. It yields the protein CASSFGDRGNEQFF. The full variable domain, rest sourced from reference TRBV7-3 and TRBJ2-1, is GAGVSQTPSNKVTEKGKYVELRCDPISGHTALYWYRQSLGQGPEFLIYFQGTGAADDSGLPNDRFFAVRPEGSVSTLKIQRTERGDSAVYLCASSFGDRGNEQFFGPGTRLTVL.